This T cell receptor (beta chain) was profiled in a study of blood T cell repertoires in COVID-19. Study information: Samples of COVID-19 (acute and convalescent) were obtained from the United States, Italy and Spain. T cells, B-cell-depleted T cells, or PBMCs provided the cDNA or gDNA that served as material.

Seattle participants joined during active infection and were tracked over time. V shed 8 bases and J 5 bases; nucleotides not matched to a gene: 6. The CDR3 is 13 amino acids. In germline, CDR1 is ENHRY, CDR2 SYGVKD. This clone has just a few counts. TCRdb keeps only in-frame clones here, not all; method: immunoSEQ multiplex PCR. The sample lists roughly 160,000 clones, 75% to 85% occurring once. The chain combines TRBV10-3 with TRBJ2-5; 9 positions match TRBD1. This receptor was taken from a woman between 55 and 75 years old with COVID-19, enrolled during active disease. The sequenced sample was peripheral blood. The CDR3 here is CAIRDRVGETQYF. In DNA, the CDR3 is TGTGCCATCCGGGACAGGGTCGGGGAGACCCAGTACTTC.